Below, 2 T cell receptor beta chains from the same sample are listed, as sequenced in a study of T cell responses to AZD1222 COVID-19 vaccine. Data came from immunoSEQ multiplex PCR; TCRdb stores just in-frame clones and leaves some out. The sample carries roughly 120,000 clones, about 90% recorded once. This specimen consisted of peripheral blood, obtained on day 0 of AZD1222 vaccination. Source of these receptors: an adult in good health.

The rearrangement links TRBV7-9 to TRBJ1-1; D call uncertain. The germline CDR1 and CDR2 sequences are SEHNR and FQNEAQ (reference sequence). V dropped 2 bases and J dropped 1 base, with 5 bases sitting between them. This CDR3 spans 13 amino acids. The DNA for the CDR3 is TGTGCCAGCAGCTTACAGGAGAACACTGAAGCTTTCTTT. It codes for CASSLQENTEAFF.

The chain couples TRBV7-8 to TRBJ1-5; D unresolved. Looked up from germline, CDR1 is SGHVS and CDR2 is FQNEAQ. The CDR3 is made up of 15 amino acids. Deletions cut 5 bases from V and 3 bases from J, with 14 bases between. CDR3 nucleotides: TGTGCCAGCAGCACCGTGACCGGGTTCAATCAGCCCCAGCATTTT. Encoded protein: CASSTVTGFNQPQHF.